This T cell receptor (beta chain) was identified during a study of Tregs in tolerant kidney transplant recipients. Study-level findings and limits: For some patients, primers changed over time, blocking nucleotide-level comparison.

Unmatched junction bases numbered 3, after V lost 5 bases and J lost 4 bases. The CDR3 has 14 amino acids. Germline lookup yields CDR1 MNHEY and CDR2 SVGAGI. The table came from immunoSEQ multiplex PCR; TCRdb's copy has only in-frame clones and leaves some out. The table lists roughly 66,000 clones, more than 90% of them singletons. This clone was seen a few times. Its target is unknown. The sample in question was CD8+ T cells from blood, obtained before the transplant. This rearrangement joins TRBV6-5 to TRBJ2-1, with TRBD2 matching 9 bases. The clonotype originates from a human donor who received a combined kidney and bone marrow transplant. CDR3 amino acids: CASSSLAGYNEQFF. DNA for the CDR3: TGTGCCAGCAGTAGTCTAGCGGGGTACAATGAGCAGTTCTTC.